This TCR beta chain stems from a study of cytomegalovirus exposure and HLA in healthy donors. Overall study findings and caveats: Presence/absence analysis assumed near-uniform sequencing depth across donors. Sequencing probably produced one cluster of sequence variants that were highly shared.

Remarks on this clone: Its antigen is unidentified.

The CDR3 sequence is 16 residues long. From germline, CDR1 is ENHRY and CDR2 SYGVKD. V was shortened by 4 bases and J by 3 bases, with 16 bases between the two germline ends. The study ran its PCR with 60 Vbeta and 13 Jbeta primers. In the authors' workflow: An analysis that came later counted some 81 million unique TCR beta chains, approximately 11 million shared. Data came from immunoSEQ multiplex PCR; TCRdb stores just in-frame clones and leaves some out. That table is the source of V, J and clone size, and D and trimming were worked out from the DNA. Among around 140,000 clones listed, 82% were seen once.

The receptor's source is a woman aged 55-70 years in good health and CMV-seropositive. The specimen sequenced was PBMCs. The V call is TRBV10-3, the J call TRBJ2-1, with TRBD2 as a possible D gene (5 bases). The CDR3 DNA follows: TGTGCCATCAGTGGATCACAGCGGAGTTTCTACAATGAGCAGTTCTTC. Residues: CAISGSQRSFYNEQFF.